Listed here are 4 T cell receptor beta chains from one sample, sequenced in a study of T cell repertoires in cytomegalovirus infection. MiXCR, applied by TCRdb to the reads, yields one record per CDR3 protein. The table lists around 900,000 distinct CDR3 sequences, roughly 30% of them singletons. No antigens are known for them. The material was cultured CD8+ T cells from PBMCs, obtained from culture after CMV antigen stimulation. Source of these receptors: a human donor in good health (CMV status not recorded). Some clones in this sample may be carry-over from other donors' samples.

The CDR3 loop reads CSVQRGSSYNEQFF. In DNA, the CDR3 is TGCAGCGTTCAGCGGGGGAGCTCCTACAATGAGCAGTTCTTC. V and J are TRBV29-1 and TRBJ2-1, with TRBD2 identical over 8 bases. The germline gives CDR1 SQVTM, CDR2 ANQGSEA. The J segment lost 0 bases and the V segment lost 5 bases, leaving 3 bases of the junction unmatched. The CDR3 totals 14 residues.

In its sample, this clonotype was seen a few times. The chain recombines TRBV19 with TRBJ1-5; D is unresolved. V lost 9 bases to trimming and J lost 0 bases, with 15 bases between them. This CDR3 spans 15 amino acids. Germline CDR1 is LNHDA and CDR2 is SQIVND (reference sequence). Here the CDR3 DNA reads TGTGCCAGCGAACATGGCCTCGGTAGCAATCAGCCCCAGCATTTT. It specifies CASEHGLGSNQPQHF.

This clonotype was found a few times. The V call is TRBV20-1, the J call TRBJ2-7; either TRBD1 or TRBD2 may fit D (5 bases each). Trimming stripped 3 bases from V and 1 base from J, with 7 bases between. Germline V lookup: CDR1 DFQATT, CDR2 SNEGSKA (reference sequence). The CDR3 has 12 residues. The CDR3 sequence: CSASGGSYEQYF. CDR3 DNA sequence: TGCAGTGCTAGTGGGGGTTCCTACGAGCAGTACTTC.

This clonotype showed up many times. V and J are TRBV7-8 and TRBJ2-5, with D tentatively TRBD2 (5 bases). Germline-derived CDR1 and CDR2 are SGHVS and FQNEAQ. The CDR3 length is 14 residues. Deletions cut 0 bases from V and 7 bases from J, with 12 bases between. CDR3 residues: CASSLASEAGTQYF. CDR3 sequence (DNA): TGTGCCAGCAGCTTAGCATCAGAGGCGGGGACCCAGTACTTC.